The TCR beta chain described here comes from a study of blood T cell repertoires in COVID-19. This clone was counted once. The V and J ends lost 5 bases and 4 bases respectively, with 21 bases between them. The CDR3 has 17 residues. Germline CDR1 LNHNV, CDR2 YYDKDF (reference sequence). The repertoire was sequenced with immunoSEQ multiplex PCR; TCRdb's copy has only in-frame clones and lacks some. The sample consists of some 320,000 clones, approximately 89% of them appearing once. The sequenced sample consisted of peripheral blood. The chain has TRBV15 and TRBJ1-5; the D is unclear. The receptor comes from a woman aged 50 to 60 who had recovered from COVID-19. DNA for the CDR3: TGTGCCACCAGCGGAGCGGGAAGGGCCTCATCAAATCAGCCCCAGCATTTT. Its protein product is CATSGAGRASSNQPQHF.